The TCR beta chain under discussion was sequenced for a study of T-cell reconstitution after alpha-beta-depleted transplantation in children. Study-wide results and caveats: T-cell counts and diversity at one year following transplant were attributed mainly to newly produced T cells.

In regard to this clonotype: Its specificity is unknown.

Molecular barcoding with unique molecular identifiers was used for the TCRbeta library. Each CDR3 protein is one row after TCRdb ran MiXCR on the PCR reads. The sample includes roughly 570,000 distinct CDR3 sequences, 27% of them seen just once. The CDR3 loop spans 13 amino acids. V was pared by 2 bases and J by 3 bases, with 8 bases between. The chain is built from TRBV12-3 or TRBV12-4 and TRBJ2-7, with a possible D match to TRBD1 (6 bases). The material sequenced was PBMCs, taken before TCRalphabeta/CD19-depleted stem cell transplant. The TCR sequence derives from a boy younger than two with Wiskott-Aldrich syndrome, due to receive a stem cell transplant. In DNA form, the CDR3 reads TGTGCCAGCAGTTTAAACAGGGTCTACGAGCAGTACTTC. This translates into CASSLNRVYEQYF.